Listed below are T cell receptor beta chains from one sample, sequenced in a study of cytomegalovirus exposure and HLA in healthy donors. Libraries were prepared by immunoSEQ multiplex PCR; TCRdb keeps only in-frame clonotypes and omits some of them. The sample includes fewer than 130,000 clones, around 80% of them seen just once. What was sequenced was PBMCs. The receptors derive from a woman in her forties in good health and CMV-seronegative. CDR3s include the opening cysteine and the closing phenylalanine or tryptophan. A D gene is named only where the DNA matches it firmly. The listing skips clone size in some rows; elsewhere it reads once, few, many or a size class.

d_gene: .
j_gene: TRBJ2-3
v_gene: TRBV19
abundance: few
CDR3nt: .
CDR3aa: CASSHTSGRLADTDTQYF

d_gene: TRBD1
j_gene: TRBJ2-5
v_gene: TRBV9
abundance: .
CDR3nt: TGTGCCAGCAGCCTCGGGACAGGGGGGTACCAAGAGACCCAGTACTTC
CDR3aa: CASSLGTGGYQETQYF

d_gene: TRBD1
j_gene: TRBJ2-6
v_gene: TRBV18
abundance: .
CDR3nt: TGTGCCAGCTCACCACGAACAGGGGTAGCTGGGGCCAACGTCCTGACTTTC
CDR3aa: CASSPRTGVAGANVLTF

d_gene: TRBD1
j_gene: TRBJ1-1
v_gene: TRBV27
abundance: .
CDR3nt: TGTGCCAGCAGTTTAGACAGGGCAATGAACACTGAAGCTTTCTTT
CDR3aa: CASSLDRAMNTEAFF

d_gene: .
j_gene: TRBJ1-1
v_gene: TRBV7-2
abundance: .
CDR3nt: TGTGCCAGCAGCTTAGGAAGCGGTGAAGCTTTCTTT
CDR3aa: CASSLGSGEAFF

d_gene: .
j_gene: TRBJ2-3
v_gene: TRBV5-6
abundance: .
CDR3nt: TGTGCCAGCAGCCGGTCCGAGGGCACAGATACGCAGTATTTT
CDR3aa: CASSRSEGTDTQYF

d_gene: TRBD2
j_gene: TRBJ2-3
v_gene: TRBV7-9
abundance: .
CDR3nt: TGTGCCAGCAGCTTGGGGACTACAAATACGCAGTATTTT
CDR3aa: CASSLGTTNTQYF

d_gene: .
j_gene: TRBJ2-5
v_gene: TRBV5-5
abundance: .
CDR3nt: TGTGCCAGCAGCTTGGACAGGGACCAAGAGACCCAGTACTTC
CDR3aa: CASSLDRDQETQYF

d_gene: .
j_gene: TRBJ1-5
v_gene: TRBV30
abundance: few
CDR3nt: TGTGCCTGGAGTCCAGGGGGCAATCAGCCCCAGCATTTT
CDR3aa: CAWSPGGNQPQHF

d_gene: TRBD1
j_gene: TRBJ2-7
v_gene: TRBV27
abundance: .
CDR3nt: TGTGCCAGCAGTACAGGGGGCTCCTACGAGCAGTACTTC
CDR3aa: CASSTGGSYEQYF

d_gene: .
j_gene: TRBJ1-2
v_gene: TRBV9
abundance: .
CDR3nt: TGTGCCAGCAGCCCACAGGATTATGGCTACACCTTC
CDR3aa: CASSPQDYGYTF

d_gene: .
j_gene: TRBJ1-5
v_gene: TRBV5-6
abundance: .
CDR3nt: TGTGCCAGCAGCCCAAGTACAGCCTATAGCAATCAGCCCCAGCATTTT
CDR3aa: CASSPSTAYSNQPQHF

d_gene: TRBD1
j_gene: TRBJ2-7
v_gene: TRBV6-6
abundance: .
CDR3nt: TGTGCCAGCAGTTACCTACAGGGGGACTACGAGCAGTACTTC
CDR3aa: CASSYLQGDYEQYF

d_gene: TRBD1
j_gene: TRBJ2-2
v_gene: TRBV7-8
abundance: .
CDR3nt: TGTGCCAGCAGCCTAAGAGGGGACAGGGGGCACACTAGCGGTTACACCGGGGAGCTGTTTTTT
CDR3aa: CASSLRGDRGHTSGYTGELFF

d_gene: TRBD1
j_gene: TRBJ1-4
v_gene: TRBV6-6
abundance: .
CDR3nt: TGTGCCACGCAGCGACAGGGAGGTGAAAAACTGTTTTTT
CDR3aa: CATQRQGGEKLFF

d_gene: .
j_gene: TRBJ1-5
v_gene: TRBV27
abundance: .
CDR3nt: TGTGCCAGCAGTTCCAGGGGCTGGGGCAATCAGCCCCAGCATTTT
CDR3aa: CASSSRGWGNQPQHF

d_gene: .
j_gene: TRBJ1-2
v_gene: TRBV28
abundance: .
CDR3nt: TGTGCCAGCAGTACACCGACGGGGGGCTATGGCTACACCTTC
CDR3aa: CASSTPTGGYGYTF

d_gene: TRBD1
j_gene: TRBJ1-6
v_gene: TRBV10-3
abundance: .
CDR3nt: TGTGCCATCAGAGCCGGGACAGGGGGCGGTAATTCACCCCTCCACTTT
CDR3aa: CAIRAGTGGGNSPLHF

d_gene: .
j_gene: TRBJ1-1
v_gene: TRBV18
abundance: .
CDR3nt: TGTGCCAGCTCACTTGGACAAGAAAACACTGAAGCTTTCTTT
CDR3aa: CASSLGQENTEAFF

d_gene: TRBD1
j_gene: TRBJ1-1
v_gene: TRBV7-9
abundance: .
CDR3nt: TGTGCCAGCAGCCAAGGGACAGGCAGCCCCACTGAAGCTTTCTTT
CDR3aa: CASSQGTGSPTEAFF

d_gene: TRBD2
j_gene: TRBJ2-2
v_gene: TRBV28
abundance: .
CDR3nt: TGTGCCAGCAGTCGGGGTGGCGGGGGGAACACCGGGGAGCTGTTTTTT
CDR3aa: CASSRGGGGNTGELFF

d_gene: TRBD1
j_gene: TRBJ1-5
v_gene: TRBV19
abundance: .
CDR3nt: TGTGCCAGTAGTATGGACAGGGTGAAGGAGCCCCAGCATTTT
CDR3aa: CASSMDRVKEPQHF

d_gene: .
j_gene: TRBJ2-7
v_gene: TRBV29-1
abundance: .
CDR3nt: TGCAGCGTTAACTGGTCCTACGAGCAGTACTTC
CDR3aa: CSVNWSYEQYF

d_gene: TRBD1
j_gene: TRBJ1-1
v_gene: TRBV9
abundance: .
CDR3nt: TGTGCCAGCAGTCTAACAGGGGAAACTGAAGCTTTCTTT
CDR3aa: CASSLTGETEAFF

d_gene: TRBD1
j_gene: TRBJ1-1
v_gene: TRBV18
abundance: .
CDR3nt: TGTGCCAGCTCACCATTAGTACCAGGGGGCACTGAAGCTTTCTTT
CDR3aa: CASSPLVPGGTEAFF

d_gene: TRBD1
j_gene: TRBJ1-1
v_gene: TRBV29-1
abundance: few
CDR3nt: TGCAGCGTTTCTTGGGACAGTAGTGACACTGAAGCTTTCTTT
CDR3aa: CSVSWDSSDTEAFF

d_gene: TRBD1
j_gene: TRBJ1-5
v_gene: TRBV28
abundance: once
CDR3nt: TGTGCCAGCAGTTTAACAGGGGGGATGGGGAATCAGCCCCAGCATTTT
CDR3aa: CASSLTGGMGNQPQHF

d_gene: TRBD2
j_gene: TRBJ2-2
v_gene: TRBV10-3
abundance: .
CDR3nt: TGTGCCATCAGTGACCTTAGGACTAGCGGGAGGACGAACACCGGGGAGCTGTTTTTT
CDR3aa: CAISDLRTSGRTNTGELFF

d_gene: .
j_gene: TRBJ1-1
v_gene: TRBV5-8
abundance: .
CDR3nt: TGTGCCAGCAGCTTTACAGGGTTGGTAACTGAAGCTTTCTTT
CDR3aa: CASSFTGLVTEAFF

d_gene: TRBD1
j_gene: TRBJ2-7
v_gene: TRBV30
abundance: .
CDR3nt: TGTGCCTGGAGTGTACTCCGGGACAGGGTCTACGAGCAGTACTTC
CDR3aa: CAWSVLRDRVYEQYF